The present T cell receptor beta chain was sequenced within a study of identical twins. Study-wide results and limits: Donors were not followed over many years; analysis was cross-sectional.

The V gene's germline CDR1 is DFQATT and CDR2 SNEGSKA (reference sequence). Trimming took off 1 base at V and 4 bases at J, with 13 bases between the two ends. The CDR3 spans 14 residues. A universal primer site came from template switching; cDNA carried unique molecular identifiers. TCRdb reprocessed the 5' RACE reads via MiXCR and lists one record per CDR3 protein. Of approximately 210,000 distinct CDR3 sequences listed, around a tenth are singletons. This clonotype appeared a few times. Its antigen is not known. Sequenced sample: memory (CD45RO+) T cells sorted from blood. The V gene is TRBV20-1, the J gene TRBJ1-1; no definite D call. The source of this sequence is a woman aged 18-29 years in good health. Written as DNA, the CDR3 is TGCAGTGCTAGAGCTGGAGACGGGATCACTGAAGCTTTCTTT. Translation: CSARAGDGITEAFF.